This record covers a single T cell receptor beta chain. The V and J ends lost 3 bases and 3 bases respectively, with 14 bases between them. The CDR3 is 15 residues long. Germline lookup yields CDR1 SGHTA and CDR2 FQGNSA. The data stem from a study of blood T cell repertoires in COVID-19. Study overall: COVID-19 samples, acute and convalescent, were from the United States, Italy and Spain. PBMCs, B-cell-depleted T cells, or T cells provided the cDNA or gDNA that made up the material.

Original data processing: Reference gene primers were amplified, and this amplification served to estimate nucleated cell counts. Assay: immunoSEQ multiplex PCR; the TCRdb copy retains only in-frame clones and omits some. Clonal size and the V and J genes are those of that table, whereas D and trimming came from the DNA. The sample includes approximately 220,000 clones, 80% to 85% of them seen just once. What was sequenced was peripheral blood. The TCR comes from a woman between 55 and 75 years old with acute or convalescent COVID-19. The chain is built from TRBV7-2 and TRBJ1-2; D gene ambiguous. The chain's CDR3 is CASSFDKGVDYGYTF. CDR3 coding DNA: TGTGCCAGCAGCTTCGATAAAGGAGTAGACTATGGCTACACCTTC.